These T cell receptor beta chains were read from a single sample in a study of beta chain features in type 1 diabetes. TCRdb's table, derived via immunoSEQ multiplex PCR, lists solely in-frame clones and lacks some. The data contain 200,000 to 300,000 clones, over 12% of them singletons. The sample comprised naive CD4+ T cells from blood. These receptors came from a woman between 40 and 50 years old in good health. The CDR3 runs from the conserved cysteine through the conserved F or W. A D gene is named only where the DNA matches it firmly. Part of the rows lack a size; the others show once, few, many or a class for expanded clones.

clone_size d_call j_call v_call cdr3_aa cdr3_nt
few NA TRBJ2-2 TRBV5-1 CASASTRGRARPGELFF TGCGCCAGCGCCTCCACACGGGGTCGGGCAAGACCTGGGGAGCTGTTTTTT
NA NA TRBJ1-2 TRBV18 CASSQSPDRSNYGYTF TGTGCCAGCTCCCAATCTCCGGACAGAAGTAACTATGGCTACACCTTC
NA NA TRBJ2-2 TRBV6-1 CASRQVNTGELFF TGTGCCAGCAGACAGGTTAACACCGGGGAGCTGTTTTTT
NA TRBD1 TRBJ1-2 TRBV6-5 CASSQGGGYTF TGTGCCAGCAGCCAGGGGGGTGGCTACACCTTC
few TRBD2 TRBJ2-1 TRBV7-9 CASSFGLAGGSYNEQFF TGTGCCAGCAGCTTCGGACTAGCGGGGGGATCATACAATGAGCAGTTCTTC
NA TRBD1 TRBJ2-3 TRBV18 CASSGTGGAQSAFTDTQYF TGTGCCAGCTCTGGGACAGGGGGCGCTCAAAGTGCCTTCACAGATACGCAGTATTTT
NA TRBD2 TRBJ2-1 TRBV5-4 CATTGTSGSNVQFF TGTGCCACCACCGGGACTAGCGGCTCCAATGTGCAGTTCTTC
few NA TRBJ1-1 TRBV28 CATSRGAEAFF TGTGCCACCTCTCGGGGGGCTGAAGCTTTCTTT
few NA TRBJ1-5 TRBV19 CASMRLARTDMHQPQHF TGTGCCAGTATGCGGCTAGCACGGACAGACATGCATCAGCCCCAGCATTTT
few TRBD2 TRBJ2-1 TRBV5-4 CASSSGGTSGRANNEQFF TGTGCCAGCAGCTCTGGGGGGACTAGCGGACGGGCCAACAATGAGCAGTTCTTC
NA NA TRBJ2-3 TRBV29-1 CSVDGGPTQYF TGCAGCGTTGATGGCGGTCCTACGCAGTATTTT
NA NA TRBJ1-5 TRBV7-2 CASSLVTDYSNQPQHF TGTGCCAGCAGCTTAGTGACCGACTATAGCAATCAGCCCCAGCATTTT
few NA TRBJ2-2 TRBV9 CASSPYGGGRDYTGELFF TGTGCCAGCAGCCCCTATGGGGGGGGGCGCGACTACACCGGGGAGCTGTTTTTT
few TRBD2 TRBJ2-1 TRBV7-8 CASSLGRLAYNEQFF TGTGCCAGCAGCTTAGGGCGACTAGCGTACAATGAGCAGTTCTTC
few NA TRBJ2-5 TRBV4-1 CASSQGSTRVTQYF TGCGCCAGCAGCCAAGGGTCCACTAGGGTGACCCAGTACTTC
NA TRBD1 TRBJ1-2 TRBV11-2 CASSSRRPGQPNYGYTF TGTGCCAGCAGCTCTCGCAGACCGGGACAGCCTAACTATGGCTACACCTTC
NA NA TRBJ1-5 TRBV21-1 CASSSRSRPQHF TGTGCCAGCAGTTCGAGGTCCCGGCCCCAGCATTTT
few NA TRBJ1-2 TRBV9 CASSVGSDYGYTF TGTGCCAGCAGCGTAGGCAGCGACTATGGCTACACCTTC
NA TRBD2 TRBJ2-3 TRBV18 CASSPDSSGDTQYF TGTGCCAGCTCACCCGACTCTAGCGGTGATACGCAGTATTTT
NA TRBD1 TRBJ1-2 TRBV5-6 CASSWDRVNTF TGTGCCAGCAGCTGGGACAGGGTAAACACCTTC
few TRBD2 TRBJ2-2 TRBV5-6 CASSLPGTSGENTGELFF TGTGCCAGCAGCCTGCCCGGGACTAGCGGGGAGAACACCGGGGAGCTGTTTTTT
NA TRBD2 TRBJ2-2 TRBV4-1 CASSQGLAANTGELFF TGCGCCAGCAGCCAGGGACTAGCGGCGAACACCGGGGAGCTGTTTTTT
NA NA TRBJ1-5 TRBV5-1 CASSLEGQRGQPQHF TGCGCCAGCAGCTTGGAGGGACAACGAGGGCAGCCCCAGCATTTT
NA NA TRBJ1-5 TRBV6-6 CASSYSTQGSNQPQHF TGTGCCAGCAGTTACTCGACTCAGGGAAGCAATCAGCCCCAGCATTTT
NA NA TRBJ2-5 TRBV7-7 CASSSHPTGQETQYF TGTGCCAGCAGCTCGCACCCGACTGGCCAAGAGACCCAGTACTTC
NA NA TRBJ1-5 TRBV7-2 CASSPPAGRPQHF TGTGCCAGCAGCCCCCCCGCGGGGAGGCCCCAGCATTTT
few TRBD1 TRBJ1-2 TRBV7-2 CASSRRDSGRGYTF TGTGCCAGCAGCCGCCGGGACAGCGGTAGAGGCTACACCTTC
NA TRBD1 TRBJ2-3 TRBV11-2 CASSLQRDRGPDTQYF TGTGCCAGCAGTCTCCAGCGGGACAGGGGGCCGGATACGCAGTATTTT
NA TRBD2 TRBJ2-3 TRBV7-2 CASSLGSLAGGRLDTQYF TGTGCCAGCAGCTTAGGTTCCCTAGCGGGGGGCAGACTAGATACGCAGTATTTT
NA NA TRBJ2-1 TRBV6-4 CASSVEGSNNEQFF TGTGCCAGCAGTGTTGAGGGTTCCAACAATGAGCAGTTCTTC
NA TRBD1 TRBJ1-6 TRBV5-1 CASSTGQGGIDSPLHF TGCGCCAGCAGCACGGGACAGGGCGGGATTGATTCACCCCTCCACTTT
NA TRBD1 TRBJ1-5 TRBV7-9 CASSSFDRGNQPQHF TGTGCCAGCAGCTCCTTTGACAGGGGAAACCAGCCCCAGCATTTT
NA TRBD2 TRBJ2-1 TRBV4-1 CASSQDRLAGAYNEQFF TGCGCCAGCAGCCAAGATCGTCTAGCGGGGGCCTACAATGAGCAGTTCTTC
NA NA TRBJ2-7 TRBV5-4 CASSLSSHSSYEQYF TGTGCCAGCAGCTTGTCATCCCACAGCTCCTACGAGCAGTACTTC
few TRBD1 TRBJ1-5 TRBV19 CASRTQGASNQPQHF TGTGCCAGTAGGACACAGGGGGCCAGCAATCAGCCCCAGCATTTT
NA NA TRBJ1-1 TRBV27 CASSLSGRDTEAFF TGTGCCAGCAGTTTGTCTGGGAGGGACACTGAAGCTTTCTTT
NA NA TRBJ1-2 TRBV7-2 CASSPSGWGYTF TGTGCCAGCAGCCCATCCGGGTGGGGCTACACCTTC
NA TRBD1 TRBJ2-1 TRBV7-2 CASSFSGQGNNEQFF TGTGCCAGCAGCTTCTCCGGACAGGGTAACAATGAGCAGTTCTTC
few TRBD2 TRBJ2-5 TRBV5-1 CASSFRMTSGGSQETQYF TGCGCCAGCAGCTTTAGGATGACTAGCGGGGGTTCACAAGAGACCCAGTACTTC
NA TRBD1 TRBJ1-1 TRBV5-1 CASSFRQGGQTEAFF TGCGCCAGCAGCTTCCGACAGGGGGGCCAGACTGAAGCTTTCTTT
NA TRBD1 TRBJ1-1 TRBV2 CASSGTYRGITEAFF TGTGCCAGCAGTGGAACTTACAGGGGGATCACTGAAGCTTTCTTT
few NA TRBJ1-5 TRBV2 CASRDGGAQHF TGTGCCAGCAGAGACGGGGGTGCTCAGCATTTT
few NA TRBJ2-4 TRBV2 CARSDQSAPDIQYF TGTGCCAGGAGCGACCAGAGCGCCCCGGACATTCAGTACTTC
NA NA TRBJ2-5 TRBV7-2 CASSSGLLGAETQYF TGTGCCAGCAGCTCTGGGTTACTGGGAGCGGAGACCCAGTACTTC
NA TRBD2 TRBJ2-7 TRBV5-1 CASSPLAQDYEQYF TGCGCCAGCAGCCCACTAGCGCAGGATTACGAGCAGTACTTC
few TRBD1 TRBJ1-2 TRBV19 CASTIPGTGNGYTF TGTGCCAGTACCATACCCGGGACAGGGAACGGCTACACCTTC
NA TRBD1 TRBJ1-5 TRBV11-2 CASSFQQGDQPQHF TGTGCCAGCAGCTTCCAACAGGGGGATCAGCCCCAGCATTTT
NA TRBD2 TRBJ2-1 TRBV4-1 CASSQGQRGWNEQFF TGCGCCAGCAGCCAAGGCCAGCGGGGGTGGAATGAGCAGTTCTTC
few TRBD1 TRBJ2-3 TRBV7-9 CASSLETGVQYF TGTGCCAGCAGCTTAGAGACAGGGGTGCAGTATTTT
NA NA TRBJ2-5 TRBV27 CASSLMSPSRGRSETQYF TGTGCCAGCAGTCTTATGTCACCCTCCAGGGGGAGGAGTGAGACCCAGTACTTC
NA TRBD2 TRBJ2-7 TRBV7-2 CASSFRSSGGYSYEQYF TGTGCCAGCAGCTTTAGGTCTAGCGGGGGTTACTCCTACGAGCAGTACTTC
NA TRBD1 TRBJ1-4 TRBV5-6 CASSPPGTANEKLFF TGTGCCAGCAGCCCTCCCGGGACAGCTAATGAAAAACTGTTTTTT
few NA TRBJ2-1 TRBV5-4 CASSQGLDFWNEQFF TGTGCCAGCAGCCAGGGACTGGACTTCTGGAATGAGCAGTTCTTC
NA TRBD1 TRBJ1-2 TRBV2 CASRGDRGRATANYGYTF TGTGCCAGCAGAGGGGACAGGGGGAGGGCTACTGCTAACTATGGCTACACCTTC
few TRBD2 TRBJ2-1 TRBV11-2 CASSLESSGGLGEQFF TGTGCCAGCAGCTTAGAGTCTAGCGGGGGATTAGGTGAGCAGTTCTTC
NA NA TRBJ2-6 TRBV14 CASSQEGAPGANVLTF TGTGCCAGCAGCCAAGAGGGGGCTCCTGGGGCCAACGTCCTGACTTTC
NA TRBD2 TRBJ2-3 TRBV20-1 CSARGEGTQYF TGCAGTGCTAGGGGGGAGGGTACGCAGTATTTT
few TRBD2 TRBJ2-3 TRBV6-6 CASSTSGGADTQYF TGTGCCAGCAGTACCAGCGGGGGCGCAGATACGCAGTATTTT
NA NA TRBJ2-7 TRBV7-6 CASSLSPGGEQYF TGTGCCAGCAGCTTATCCCCCGGGGGCGAGCAGTACTTC